These T cell receptor beta chains were read from a single sample in a study of OX40 agonist ivuxolimab in advanced cancers. Some clones are missing from TCRdb's copy, which holds only in-frame ones; the method was immunoSEQ multiplex PCR. The sample records roughly 48,000 clones, about 87% being singletons. The sequencing used CD4+ or CD8+ T cells sorted from blood, collected in a trial of the OX40 agonist ivuxolimab. These receptors all stem from an adult with an advanced solid tumor such as melanoma, head and neck, liver or kidney cancer. Each CDR3 is given with its conserved first and last residue. A D gene is named only where the DNA matches it firmly. Not all rows give a size; the values are once, few, many and, for expanded clones, a class.

abundance | j_gene | d_gene | v_gene | CDR3nt | CDR3aa
. | TRBJ2-7 | . | TRBV30 | TGTGCCTGGGAAGGGAACCCCTCCTACGAGCAGTACTTC | CAWEGNPSYEQYF
. | TRBJ1-2 | . | TRBV19 | TGTGCCAGTAGTATTGGATTAGGGAACTATGGCTACACCTTC | CASSIGLGNYGYTF
. | TRBJ1-1 | . | TRBV15 | TGTGCCACCAGCAGAAATAGGGAAATTGGCAACACTGAAGCTTTCTTT | CATSRNREIGNTEAFF
. | TRBJ2-3 | . | TRBV12-5 | TGTGCTAGTGGTTTGTCCCCCGTCGGACGACCCCTCACAGATACGCAGTATTTT | CASGLSPVGRPLTDTQYF
. | TRBJ2-5 | TRBD2 | TRBV7-9 | TGTGCCAGCAGCTTAGGGTGGACTAGCGAGGAGACCCAGTACTTC | CASSLGWTSEETQYF
. | TRBJ2-7 | . | TRBV7-8 | TGTGCCAGCGGGGATGACAGGTACGAGCAGTACTTC | CASGDDRYEQYF
. | TRBJ1-3 | . | TRBV7-8 | TGTGCCAGCAGTTTGGGGGCCTCTGGAAACACCATATATTTT | CASSLGASGNTIYF
. | TRBJ1-5 | TRBD1 | TRBV4-3 | TGCGCCAGCAGCCAAATAGCTGGGACAGGGAGAGAGCCCCAGCATTTT | CASSQIAGTGREPQHF
. | TRBJ1-1 | . | TRBV4-3 | TGCGCCAGCAGCCAAGATGGGGGATCACGCACTGAAGCTTTCTTT | CASSQDGGSRTEAFF
. | TRBJ2-1 | TRBD2 | TRBV4-3 | TGCGCCAGCAGCCAAGGGAGGGCGGGAGGCAATGAGCAGTTCTTC | CASSQGRAGGNEQFF
. | TRBJ1-1 | . | TRBV11-3 | TGTGCCAGCAGCTTAGATCTACACACTGAAGCTTTCTTT | CASSLDLHTEAFF
. | TRBJ2-5 | . | TRBV28 | TGTGCCAGCAGTTTGGTTGGAGAAACAGAGACCCAGTACTTC | CASSLVGETETQYF
. | TRBJ2-7 | . | TRBV9 | TGTGCCAGCAGCGGGGGCAGTTCCTACGAGCAGTACTTC | CASSGGSSYEQYF
. | TRBJ2-7 | TRBD2 | TRBV19 | TGTGCCAGTAGTATACTAGCGGGCTACGAGCAGTACTTC | CASSILAGYEQYF
. | TRBJ1-3 | . | TRBV9 | TGTGCCAGCAGCGGGGGACTTTCTGGAAACACCATATATTTT | CASSGGLSGNTIYF
. | TRBJ1-5 | TRBD1 | TRBV5-4 | TGTGCCAGCAGCATCGGGACAGGGAATCAGCCCCAGCATTTT | CASSIGTGNQPQHF
. | TRBJ2-7 | . | TRBV5-4 | TGTGCCAGCAGCTTCAACCGGGACTCTTGGATGTACGAGCAGTACTTC | CASSFNRDSWMYEQYF
once | TRBJ1-4 | . | TRBV11-3 | TGTGCCAGCAGCTTCAGGGGCCAGGGAATAGATGATGAAAAACTGTTTTTT | CASSFRGQGIDDEKLFF
. | TRBJ1-1 | . | TRBV5-5 | TGTGCCAGCAGCTTTTTCCCTCGCACTGAAGCTTTCTTT | CASSFFPRTEAFF
. | TRBJ2-1 | . | TRBV19 | TGTGCCAGTAGTATAGACTTCCCGACAGTGCTGGGTAGGTATGAGCAGTTCTTC | CASSIDFPTVLGRYEQFF
. | TRBJ2-5 | . | TRBV6-5 | TGTGCCAGCACGCCCGACACAGGGATAGAGACCCAGTACTTC | CASTPDTGIETQYF
. | TRBJ2-6 | . | TRBV12-5 | TGTGCTAGTGGTCATATACCTGCAGGACAAAGTCGGGCCAACGTCCTGACTTTC | CASGHIPAGQSRANVLTF
. | TRBJ1-5 | TRBD1 | TRBV7-9 | TGTGCCAGCAGCTTAGCGGGGACAGGGGAGGACAATCAGCCCCAGCATTTT | CASSLAGTGEDNQPQHF
. | TRBJ2-1 | . | TRBV27 | TGTGCCAGCAGTTTATGGGGCAACTACAATGAGCAGTTCTTC | CASSLWGNYNEQFF
. | TRBJ2-7 | TRBD2 | TRBV7-2 | TGTGCCAGCAGCTTCTGGACTAGCGGGCCGCCCGAGCAGTACTTC | CASSFWTSGPPEQYF
. | TRBJ2-7 | . | TRBV6-6 | TGTGCCACCGAGGACTGGTACGAGCAGTACTTC | CATEDWYEQYF
. | TRBJ1-1 | . | TRBV6-5 | TGTGCCAGCAGTTACTACGGGGGAACTGAAGCTTTCTTT | CASSYYGGTEAFF
once | TRBJ2-1 | . | TRBV9 | TGTGCCAGCAGCCCCTGGGGGTACAATGAGCAGTTCTTC | CASSPWGYNEQFF
once | TRBJ1-2 | . | TRBV7-9 | TGTGCCAGCAGCTTCTTGGGGATTGGGCCCCATGGCTACACCTTC | CASSFLGIGPHGYTF
. | TRBJ2-7 | TRBD2 | TRBV9 | TGTGCCAGCAGCGTAGACGGACTAGCGGGGGCCTACGAGCAGTACTTC | CASSVDGLAGAYEQYF
. | TRBJ1-1 | . | TRBV19 | TGTGCCAGTACCCCGGGACATCTGAACACTGAAGCTTTCTTT | CASTPGHLNTEAFF
. | TRBJ1-2 | . | TRBV9 | TGTGCCAGCAGCATCCCGGTGGCGGACCCGGTCCTGGGGTATGGCTACACCTTC | CASSIPVADPVLGYGYTF
. | TRBJ1-3 | . | TRBV9 | TGTGCCAGCAGCGATGGGGGACTCGGAAACACCATATATTTT | CASSDGGLGNTIYF
once | TRBJ2-7 | TRBD2 | TRBV6-6 | TGTGCCAGCAGTAGCCTAGCGGCCTACGAGCAGTACTTC | CASSSLAAYEQYF
few | TRBJ2-1 | . | TRBV11-2 | TGTGCCAGCAGCTTAGATTCCGGGAGCGATGAGCAGTTCTTC | CASSLDSGSDEQFF